Following are 19 T cell receptor beta chains from one sample sequenced in a study of blood T cell repertoires in COVID-19. Method: immunoSEQ multiplex PCR; TCRdb's copy keeps in-frame clones and lacks some. The sample lists approximately 280,000 clones; roughly 86% were seen once. Material for sequencing was peripheral blood. These receptor sequences come from a man between 18 and 35 years old with active or convalescent COVID-19.

The CDR3 loop reads CASSVSLDEQYF. The DNA of the CDR3 is TGTGCCAGCAGCGTTAGTCTAGACGAGCAGTACTTC. The V and J genes are TRBV7-9 and TRBJ2-7; D is uncertain. V dropped 5 bases and J dropped 5 bases, with 10 bases sitting between them. CDR1 and CDR2 (germline): SEHNR, FQNEAQ (reference sequence). The CDR3 covers 12 residues.

For the CDR3, the DNA is TGTGCCAGCTCTGTAGCGGGGGCGCGCACCGGGGAGCTGTTTTTT. Translating it yields CASSVAGARTGELFF. V gene TRBV13 combines with J gene TRBJ2-2; 9 bases agree with TRBD2. The V gene end was trimmed by 8 bases and the J gene end by 4 bases; junction bases not matched to a gene: 8. CDR3 length: 15 amino acids. CDR1 is PRHDT and CDR2 is FYEKMQ in the germline V gene (reference sequence).

The CDR3 reads CASSMERGPYEQYF. DNA for the CDR3: TGTGCCAGTAGTATGGAGCGGGGGCCTTACGAGCAGTACTTC. The gene calls are TRBV19 and TRBJ2-7, with 8 bases lining up with TRBD2. Germline lookup yields CDR1 LNHDA and CDR2 SQIVND (reference sequence). This CDR3 region has 14 residues. V lost 3 bases, J lost 4 bases, and 5 bases stayed unmatched.

The chain joins TRBV24-1 to TRBJ2-1; TRBD1 agrees at 10 bases. The CDR3 has 18 residues. The V and J ends lost 11 bases and 9 bases, in that order; junction bases with no gene match: 24. Per the germline V gene, CDR1 is KGHDR and CDR2 is SFDVKD. The CDR3 here is CAIHYSETGGFGEGEQFF. The CDR3 DNA reads as TGTGCCATCCACTACTCAGAGACAGGGGGCTTTGGAGAAGGTGAGCAGTTCTTC.

The chain's CDR3 is CASSRRTSGGPDTQYF. The CDR3 DNA sequence: TGCGCCAGCAGCCGTCGGACTAGCGGGGGTCCAGATACGCAGTATTTT. The chain employs TRBV4-1 and TRBJ2-3; 13 nucleotides agree with TRBD2. With 4 bases clipped from V and 4 bases from J, the junction kept 5 bases outside the gene matches. The germline V gene has CDR1 MGHRA and CDR2 YSYEKL. This CDR3 spans 16 amino acids.

The rearrangement joins TRBV10-3 to TRBJ2-7; D possibly corresponds to TRBD2 (6 bases). V lost 10 bases and J lost 5, with 18 bases in between. The CDR3 is 13 amino acids. Germline CDR1 ENHRY, CDR2 SYGVKD. The CDR3 is CATEEGLSHEQYF. DNA for the CDR3: TGTGCCACGGAAGAGGGACTTAGTCACGAGCAGTACTTC.

The chain combines TRBV5-1 with TRBJ1-6, with a possible D match to TRBD1 (6 bases). The CDR3 covers 14 residues. Germline CDR1 SGHRS, CDR2 YFSETQ. The V end was cut by 5 bases, the J end by 5 bases, with 11 bases between. The CDR3 loop is CASREGDHNSPLHF. In nucleotides, the CDR3 is TGCGCCAGCAGAGAGGGGGATCATAATTCACCCCTCCACTTT.

A single count supports this clone. This chain connects TRBV19 to TRBJ2-7; D is possibly TRBD2 (6 bases). The ends were cut back, 10 bases at V and 2 bases at J, with 12 bases in the middle. Per germline, CDR1 LNHDA and CDR2 SQIVND (reference sequence). The CDR3 contains 12 residues. CDR3 bases: TGTGCCACAGCCGGGAGACCCTACGAGCAGTACTTC. It translates to CATAGRPYEQYF.

The CDR3 here is CASSQLVGAGVAQYF. The CDR3 DNA follows: TGTGCCAGCAGCCAATTAGTAGGAGCGGGGGTGGCCCAGTACTTC. The V call is TRBV3-1 (or the pseudogene TRBV3-2), the J call TRBJ2-5; TRBD2 agrees at 8 bases. Trimming took 2 bases from V and 9 from J; bases not matched to a gene: 11. The CDR3 covers 15 residues. Germline CDR1 and CDR2: LGHDT and YNNKEL (reference sequence).

J is TRBJ2-5 and V is TRBV21-1; the listed D gene, TRBD1, was not tested against the DNA. TRBV21-1 is classified as a pseudogene. This CDR3 has 16 residues. The CDR3 reads CASSTSGTGGLETQYF. In DNA, the CDR3 is TGTGCCAGCAGCACCTCCGGGACAGGGGGGTTAGAGACCCAGTACTTC.

The chain couples TRBV10-3 to TRBJ1-1; 7 bases are shared with TRBD1. V shed 0 bases and J 2 bases; nucleotides not matched to a gene: 9. Germline V gene sequence: CDR1 ENHRY, CDR2 SYGVKD. The CDR3 extends over 17 amino acids. CDR3 protein: CAISESDYRGRNTEAFF. CDR3 nucleotide sequence: TGTGCCATCAGTGAGTCTGATTATAGGGGGCGAAACACTGAAGCTTTCTTT.

Here the CDR3 DNA reads TGTGCCAGCAGCGGACGGTCTGGAAGCGGGGGGTTCTTACGGGAGCAGTTCTTC. Residues: CASSGRSGSGGFLREQFF. The chain joins TRBV2 to TRBJ2-1, with 9 bases identical to TRBD2. CDR1 is SNHLY, CDR2 FYNNEI, per germline. Trimming removed 6 bases from V and 10 bases from J; junction bases left unmatched: 22. This CDR3 contains 18 residues.

This chain joins TRBV5-5 and TRBJ1-1; no reliable D call. The CDR3 runs to 16 residues. V gave up 4 bases and J gave up 0 bases, with 16 bases separating them. Germline lookup yields CDR1 SGHKS and CDR2 YYEKEE (reference sequence). The CDR3 protein is CASSPTEGRMNTEAFF. CDR3 nucleotides: TGTGCCAGCAGCCCAACGGAGGGCAGAATGAACACTGAAGCTTTCTTT.

The rearrangement uses TRBV29-1 and TRBJ2-1; 7 bases fit TRBD1. The junction had 21 bases not matched to a gene; V was cut back by 5 bases and J by 8 bases. CDR1 and CDR2 from the germline V gene are SQVTM and ANQGSEA. This CDR3 comprises 17 residues. The CDR3 protein is CSVSSSTGLITKDEQFF. CDR3 nucleotide sequence: TGCAGCGTTTCTTCTTCGACAGGGCTTATAACTAAGGATGAGCAGTTCTTC.

The chain uses TRBV18 and TRBJ1-2; D uncertain. The CDR3 consists of 13 residues. Trimming took off 2 bases at V and 1 base at J, with 5 bases between the two ends. CDR1 KGHSH and CDR2 LQKENI come from the germline V gene. The CDR3 bases are TGTGCCAGCTCACCAACTTTTAACTATGGCTACACCTTC. It is translated as CASSPTFNYGYTF.

The chain couples TRBV13 to TRBJ2-7; 9 bases are shared with TRBD1. After removal of 10 bases from V and 6 bases from J, the junction contained 7 bases not matched to a gene. The CDR3 runs 12 residues. Germline V gene lookup returns CDR1 PRHDT and CDR2 FYEKMQ (reference sequence). CDR3 DNA sequence: TGTGCCACCGGGGGACAGGGAACCGAGCAGTACTTC. This encodes CATGGQGTEQYF.

Only a few counts were recorded for this clone. The CDR3, as DNA: TGTGCCAGCAGTTTCGACAGGGTGCGGTATGGCTACACCTTC. It is translated as CASSFDRVRYGYTF. The chain combines TRBV6-5 with TRBJ1-2; 7 bases are a match to TRBD1. The CDR3 has 14 residues. Germline loops: CDR1 MNHEY, CDR2 SVGAGI. Unmatched junction bases numbered 7, after V lost 4 bases and J lost 5 bases.

This clone was seen just once. The chain employs TRBV6-5 and TRBJ2-2; D gene uncertain. Per the germline V gene, CDR1 is MNHEY and CDR2 is SVGAGI. The CDR3 totals 12 residues. Trimming pared 6 bases from V and 3 bases from J, leaving 5 bases between. CDR3 DNA: TGTGCCAGCAGCTCCGACACCGGGGAGCTGTTTTTT. Protein: CASSSDTGELFF.

The chain combines TRBV19 with TRBJ1-1; possibly TRBD1 for D (5 bases). The germline gives CDR1 LNHDA, CDR2 SQIVND (reference sequence). CDR3 length: 13 residues. V was cut by 10 bases and J by 2 bases, with 14 bases left in between. The CDR3 region is CATSQGSNTEAFF. The CDR3 DNA reads TGTGCCACTTCCCAGGGATCCAACACTGAAGCTTTCTTT. The variable domain in full, with the rest retrieved from reference TRBV19 and TRBJ1-1, is DGGITQSPKYLFRKEGQNVTLSCEQNLNHDAMYWYRQDPGQGLRLIYYSQIVNDFQKGDIAEGYSVSREKKESFPLTVTSAQKNPTAFYLCATSQGSNTEAFFGQGTRLTVV.